Below are 32 T cell receptor beta chains sequenced from a single sample in a study of graft-versus-host responses after intestinal transplantation. Assay used: immunoSEQ multiplex PCR; TCRdb lists only in-frame clones, some missing. This sample has roughly 60,000 clones; about 90% occur once, and the top ten carry roughly 1.5%. Sequencing used PBMCs, obtained 26 days after transplant. These receptors were collected from a human patient who received an intestinal transplant, so some T cells may come from the graft donor.

This clone was counted a single time. The V and J genes are TRBV25-1 and TRBJ2-1; D remains unclear. Germline V gives CDR1 MGHDK, CDR2 SYGVNS. Trimming took 6 bases from V and 6 from J, leaving 6 bases between them. The CDR3 spans 11 residues. CDR3 amino acids: CASSPGNEQFF. The DNA of the CDR3 is TGTGCCAGCAGCCCAGGCAATGAGCAGTTCTTC.

V usage is TRBV7-6 and J usage is TRBJ2-3; D uncertain. CDR1 SGHVS and CDR2 FNYEAQ come from the germline V gene. V lost 8 bases and J lost 1, with 7 bases in between. The CDR3 has 12 amino acids. The CDR3 loop reads CASQTGTDTQYF. CDR3 in DNA: TGTGCCAGCCAAACTGGCACAGATACGCAGTATTTT.

This sequence joins TRBV11-2 and TRBJ1-1; D not resolved. V lost 1 base and J 0 bases, leaving 9 bases between the germline ends. The CDR3 loop spans 15 amino acids. Germline V gene data show CDR1 as SGHAT and CDR2 as FQNNGV. The CDR3 loop reads CASSLVAPMNTEAFF. The DNA of the CDR3 is TGTGCCAGCAGCTTAGTAGCACCCATGAACACTGAAGCTTTCTTT.

The CDR3 nucleotides are TGTGCCAGCTCCCCGCTAGCGGGAGGCGTCTCCGTCACAGATACGCAGTATTTT. This sequence encodes CASSPLAGGVSVTDTQYF. The chain has TRBV18 and TRBJ2-3, with 11 bases that match TRBD2. V lost 6 bases and J lost 2; bases outside the gene matches: 13. The CDR3 extends over 18 amino acids. From germline, CDR1 is KGHSH and CDR2 LQKENI.

The chain recombines TRBV28 with TRBJ2-1; perhaps TRBD2 as D (7 bases). The germline CDR1 and CDR2 sequences are MDHEN and SYDVKM. The CDR3 totals 15 residues. The germline V and J ends were trimmed by 6 bases and 4 bases, with 16 bases remaining between them. As DNA, the CDR3 is TGTGCCAGCAGCCTCCCGGGGGGCGTGTACAATGAGCAGTTCTTC. It translates to CASSLPGGVYNEQFF.

This chain joins TRBV7-6 and TRBJ2-1; 7 nucleotides align to TRBD2. Germline V gives CDR1 SGHVS, CDR2 FNYEAQ. The CDR3 is 17 amino acids. Trimming at V came to 5 bases and at J to 0 bases, leaving 10 bases not matched to a gene. As DNA, the CDR3 is TGTGCCAGCAGCCCCACTAGCGATCGCTCCTCCTACAATGAGCAGTTCTTC. Amino acid sequence: CASSPTSDRSSYNEQFF.

This chain links TRBV6-4 with TRBJ2-2; the D gene is possibly TRBD2 (6 bases). The CDR3 length is 14 residues. The ends were cut back, 0 bases at V and 4 bases at J, with 6 bases in the middle. Looked up from germline, CDR1 is MRHNA and CDR2 is SNTAGT. The CDR3 bases are TGTGCCAGCAGTGACTCAGCGGGCACCGGGGAGCTGTTTTTT. It translates to CASSDSAGTGELFF.

The V call is TRBV30, the J call TRBJ1-3; D not certain. The CDR3 covers 13 residues. CDR1 GTSNPN and CDR2 SVGIG come from the germline V gene (reference sequence). V was cut by 1 base and J by 0 bases, with 4 bases left in between. The CDR3, as DNA: TGTGCCTGGAGTGCCTTCTCTGGAAACACCATATATTTT. This codes for CAWSAFSGNTIYF.

The CDR3 nucleotides are TGTGCCACCACACCGGGACAGATCTACGAGCAGTACTTC. Its translation is CATTPGQIYEQYF. The rearrangement joins TRBV6-6 to TRBJ2-7; 7 positions agree with TRBD1. V dropped 10 bases and J dropped 3; count of bases not matched to a gene: 9. CDR1 and CDR2 (germline): MNHNY, SVGAGI (reference sequence). The CDR3 is 13 amino acids.

The V call is TRBV5-1, the J call TRBJ2-7; 7 bases align to TRBD2. V shed 7 bases, J shed 2 bases, and the junction held 15 bases outside the gene matches. The CDR3 is made up of 16 amino acids. In germline, CDR1 is SGHRS, CDR2 YFSETQ. The DNA for the CDR3 is TGCGCCAGCGTTTGGGGATCCGGGACTATTACCTACGAGCAGTACTTC. Translated: CASVWGSGTITYEQYF.

This sequence joins TRBV7-8 and TRBJ2-1, with 9 positions matching TRBD2. This CDR3 is 15 amino acids long. Germline V lookup: CDR1 SGHVS, CDR2 FQNEAQ. Trimming removed 0 bases from V and 6 bases from J; junction bases left unmatched: 3. The CDR3 sequence is CASSLARGGANEQFF. CDR3 nucleotide sequence: TGTGCCAGCAGCTTAGCGCGGGGGGGGGCCAATGAGCAGTTCTTC. Filled out from reference TRBV7-8 and TRBJ2-1, the complete variable domain reads GAGVSQSPRYKVAKRGQDVALRCDPISGHVSLFWYQQALGQGPEFLTYFQNEAQLDKSGLPSDRFFAERPEGSVSTLKIQRTQQEDSAVYLCASSLARGGANEQFFGPGTRLTVL.

The chain has TRBV6-1 and TRBJ2-7, with D possibly being TRBD1 (6 bases). CDR3 length equals 15 residues. Trimming stripped 5 bases from V and 0 bases from J, with 14 bases between. Germline V gene lookup returns CDR1 MNHNS and CDR2 SASEGT. The CDR3 DNA reads TGTGCCAGCAGTCCCCGGGACACCCACTCCTACGAGCAGTACTTC. As protein: CASSPRDTHSYEQYF.

The V call is TRBV2, the J call TRBJ2-1, with 15 bases identical to TRBD2. This CDR3 region has 19 residues. V was clipped by 4 bases and J by 2 bases; unmatched bases: 9. Germline lookup yields CDR1 SNHLY and CDR2 FYNNEI. The CDR3 loop reads CASSVRTSGGDLTYNEQFF. The CDR3 DNA is TGTGCCAGCAGTGTTCGGACTAGCGGGGGGGACCTGACCTACAATGAGCAGTTCTTC.

The V gene is TRBV27, the J gene TRBJ2-3; D remains ambiguous. The CDR3 sequence is 12 residues long. Germline V CDR1 and CDR2: MNHEY, SMNVEV (reference sequence). V was trimmed by 4 bases and J by 14 bases, leaving 16 bases between them. In nucleotides, the CDR3 is TGTGCCAGCAGTTCCTCGGTGTTAGCAACGTATTTT. It specifies CASSSSVLATYF.

The chain links TRBV13 to TRBJ2-2; D remains unclear. Germline V gives CDR1 PRHDT, CDR2 FYEKMQ (reference sequence). CDR3 size: 11 residues. V gave up 4 bases and J gave up 9 bases, with 6 bases separating them. The CDR3 DNA follows: TGTGCCAGCAGCTATTCTCGGGAGCTGTTTTTT. This translates into CASSYSRELFF.

The V call is TRBV7-2, the J call TRBJ1-3, with D uncertain. V gave up 1 base and J gave up 0 bases, with 10 bases separating them. The length of the CDR3 is 16 residues. Germline lookup yields CDR1 SGHTA and CDR2 FQGNSA. The CDR3 coding sequence is TGTGCCAGCAGCTTAGACAGCTCCTACTCTGGAAACACCATATATTTT. Translated, it gives CASSLDSSYSGNTIYF.

This chain joins TRBV6-1 and TRBJ1-4; D ambiguous. V lost 8 bases and J lost 8, with 15 bases in between. The germline V gene has CDR1 MNHNS and CDR2 SASEGT. This CDR3 comprises 13 residues. The CDR3 coding sequence is TGTGCCAGCCCCCCGGGTCCCGACGAAAAACTGTTTTTT. Translation: CASPPGPDEKLFF.

This sequence joins TRBV19 and TRBJ2-3; perhaps TRBD1 as D (5 bases). The germline V and J ends were trimmed by 4 bases and 2 bases, with 13 bases remaining between them. The CDR3 has 15 amino acids. Germline V CDR1 and CDR2: LNHDA, SQIVND (reference sequence). The CDR3 here is CASSNLGQLTDTQYF. The CDR3 nucleotides are TGTGCCAGTAGTAACCTGGGGCAGCTCACAGATACGCAGTATTTT.

The V and J genes are TRBV6-1 and TRBJ2-7, with TRBD2 identical over 9 bases. The V gene end was trimmed by 6 bases and the J gene end by 3 bases; junction bases not matched to a gene: 6. CDR3 length: 14 residues. Germline values: CDR1 MNHNS, CDR2 SASEGT. This CDR3 is CASSRAGGGYEQYF. The CDR3 DNA follows: TGTGCCAGCAGCAGAGCGGGAGGTGGCTACGAGCAGTACTTC.

This clone was found a few times. The J gene is TRBJ2-7, the V gene TRBV7-9, with 7 bases identical to TRBD1. Germline trimming cut 5 bases from V and 2 bases from J; bases unmatched to any gene: 3. CDR1 and CDR2 (germline): SEHNR, FQNEAQ (reference sequence). CDR3 length equals 13 residues. The DNA for the CDR3 is TGTGCCAGCAGCGTGACAGGGCCCTACGAGCAGTACTTC. As protein: CASSVTGPYEQYF.

The chain combines TRBV2 with TRBJ1-1; D possibly corresponds to TRBD1 (5 bases). Looked up from germline, CDR1 is SNHLY and CDR2 is FYNNEI. This CDR3 spans 15 amino acids. The V end lost 2 bases, the J end lost 1 base, and 11 bases lay between the germline ends. CDR3 sequence: CASSERAGKNTEAFF. In DNA, the CDR3 is TGTGCCAGCAGTGAACGGGCAGGGAAGAACACTGAAGCTTTCTTT.

The V call is TRBV25-1, the J call TRBJ2-3, with D possibly being TRBD2 (6 bases). The germline CDR1 and CDR2 sequences are MGHDK and SYGVNS. The CDR3 runs 16 residues. The ends were cut back, 0 bases at V and 2 bases at J, with 12 bases in the middle. As DNA, the CDR3 is TGTGCCAGCAGTGAATATCGGGGGACCTCCACAGATACGCAGTATTTT. Translating gives CASSEYRGTSTDTQYF.

This clone was observed a single time. This chain connects TRBV6-4 to TRBJ2-3; the match to TRBD2 covers 10 bases. Looked up from germline, CDR1 is MRHNA and CDR2 is SNTAGT. V shed 4 bases and J 1 base; nucleotides not matched to a gene: 2. This CDR3 region has 15 residues. CDR3 in DNA: TGTGCCAGCAGTGCCGGGACTAGCGGCACAGATACGCAGTATTTT. This translates into CASSAGTSGTDTQYF.

The chain employs TRBV4-2 and TRBJ2-3, with TRBD1 identical over 7 bases. With 4 bases clipped from V and 3 bases from J, the junction kept 7 bases outside the gene matches. The CDR3 has 15 residues. The germline gives CDR1 LGHNA, CDR2 YNFKEQ. CDR3 residues: CASSPTGEGTDTQYF. CDR3 coding DNA: TGTGCCAGCAGCCCTACAGGGGAAGGGACAGATACGCAGTATTTT.

V is TRBV7-2 and J is TRBJ1-3; 9 bases map to TRBD1. This CDR3 spans 16 amino acids. Trimming cost V 5 bases and J 2 bases; bases outside gene matches: 7. Germline V CDR1 and CDR2: SGHTA, FQGNSA. The CDR3: CASSIRDRVPGNTIYF. CDR3 coding DNA: TGTGCCAGCAGCATCCGGGACAGGGTACCTGGAAACACCATATATTTT.

The rearrangement links TRBV7-8 to TRBJ2-3; TRBD2 matches at 7 bases. The V gene end was trimmed by 7 bases and the J gene end by 11 bases; junction bases not matched to a gene: 6. This CDR3 has 11 amino acids. Germline V gene data show CDR1 as SGHVS and CDR2 as FQNEAQ. Here the CDR3 DNA reads TGTGCCAGCAATCCTAGCGGCGTGCAGTATTTT. Encoded protein: CASNPSGVQYF.

The CDR3, as DNA: TGTGCCAGTAGTATCGGACAGGGGGTTGAGCAGTTCTTC. Translation: CASSIGQGVEQFF. V is TRBV19 and J is TRBJ2-1, with 10 bases matching TRBD1. Trimming removed 3 bases from V and 9 bases from J; junction bases left unmatched: 2. The CDR3 loop spans 13 amino acids. Per germline, CDR1 LNHDA and CDR2 SQIVND (reference sequence). Using reference TRBV19 and TRBJ2-1 for the parts outside the CDR3, the full variable domain is DGGITQSPKYLFRKEGQNVTLSCEQNLNHDAMYWYRQDPGQGLRLIYYSQIVNDFQKGDIAEGYSVSREKKESFPLTVTSAQKNPTAFYLCASSIGQGVEQFFGPGTRLTVL.

The J gene is TRBJ1-2, the V gene TRBV28, with no clear D. Germline CDR1 reads MDHEN; CDR2 reads SYDVKM. The V and J ends lost 6 bases and 2 bases respectively, with 10 bases between them. The CDR3 loop spans 13 amino acids. The CDR3 loop reads CASRRQANYGYTF. CDR3 bases: TGTGCCAGCAGAAGGCAGGCCAACTATGGCTACACCTTC.

This chain links TRBV11-2 with TRBJ2-7; 7 bases map to TRBD2. In germline, CDR1 is SGHAT, CDR2 FQNNGV. V shed 5 bases and J 0 bases; nucleotides not matched to a gene: 10. This CDR3 is built from 16 residues. CDR3 region: CASSITSGTGSYEQYF. In DNA form, the CDR3 reads TGTGCCAGCAGCATCACAAGCGGGACTGGCTCCTACGAGCAGTACTTC. The variable domain in full, with the rest retrieved from reference TRBV11-2 and TRBJ2-7, is EAGVAQSPRYKIIEKRQSVAFWCNPISGHATLYWYQQILGQGPKLLIQFQNNGVVDDSQLPKDRFSAERLKGVDSTLKIQPAKLEDSAVYLCASSITSGTGSYEQYFGPGTRLTVT.

This chain joins TRBV5-6 and TRBJ1-5, with D hard to call. Germline V gene lookup returns CDR1 SGHDT and CDR2 YYEEEE. V was trimmed by 1 base and J by 4 bases, leaving 3 bases between them. This CDR3 region has 12 residues. CDR3 sequence reads: CASSLTNQPQHF. The CDR3 DNA sequence: TGTGCCAGCAGCTTGACAAATCAGCCCCAGCATTTT.

The gene calls are TRBV19 and TRBJ1-6, with D uncertain. CDR3 length: 14 amino acids. Germline loops: CDR1 LNHDA, CDR2 SQIVND (reference sequence). Trimming took off 3 bases at V and 10 bases at J, with 13 bases between the two ends. CDR3 DNA sequence: TGTGCCAGTAGTATGGAGGTGGGGAACTCACCCCTCCACTTT. It specifies CASSMEVGNSPLHF.

This chain joins TRBV7-8 and TRBJ2-2; D gene unclear. This CDR3 has 17 residues. Trimming took 6 bases from V and 2 from J, leaving 19 bases between them. Germline CDR1 is SGHVS and CDR2 is FQNEAQ. Here the CDR3 DNA reads TGTGCCAGCAGTTACGGCGGCTTGCAGTTAAACACCGGGGAGCTGTTTTTT. Translated: CASSYGGLQLNTGELFF. The full variable domain, rest sourced from reference TRBV7-8 and TRBJ2-2, is GAGVSQSPRYKVAKRGQDVALRCDPISGHVSLFWYQQALGQGPEFLTYFQNEAQLDKSGLPSDRFFAERPEGSVSTLKIQRTQQEDSAVYLCASSYGGLQLNTGELFFGEGSRLTVL.